These 31 T cell receptor beta chains were sequenced from one sample in a study of T-cell reconstitution after alpha-beta-depleted transplantation in children (dated by TCRdb to the mid-2010s). Library prep was done by PCR. This sample was sequenced with an Illumina HiSeq 2500. TCR library preparation used molecular barcoding, with unique molecular identifiers applied to normalize quantification of the TCRbeta repertoire. The public reads were quality trimmed at Q25 with fastp and then assembled into clones with MiXCR by TCRdb, keeping productive beta chains. Under each unique CDR3 protein, matching rows form one entry showing the most common genes and DNA. A total of around 270,000 distinct CDR3 sequences appear in this sample, about 9.4% of them only once. The leading ten clones occupy 7.5% of the sample. Interpreted using the paper, the treatment or condition label stands for: allogeneic hematopoietic cell transplantation with graft depleted of TCRalphabeta T cells and CD19 B cells.

Material: PBMCs, obtained before TCRalphabeta/CD19-depleted stem cell transplant. Receptors were obtained from a boy under two years old with acute myeloid leukemia, due to receive a stem cell transplant.

This clonotype was seen a handful of times. The genes are TRBV5-1 and TRBJ2-7, with 12 nucleotides matching TRBD2. The V segment lost 0 bases and the J segment 2 bases; nucleotides outside the gene matches: 3. This CDR3 is 16 amino acids long. CDR1 and CDR2 (germline): SGHRS, YFSETQ. The CDR3 here is CASSLGSSGRAYEQYF. The CDR3 DNA reads as TGCGCCAGCAGCTTGGGGTCTAGCGGGAGGGCCTACGAGCAGTACTTC.

Many counts were recorded for this clonotype. The chain uses TRBV6-5 and TRBJ2-7, with 10 bases fitting TRBD1. J was trimmed by 11 bases and V by 5 bases; bases with no gene match: 12. Per the germline V gene, CDR1 is MNHEY and CDR2 is SVGAGI. CDR3 length: 14 residues. The CDR3 protein is CASSRGGDRGYKYF. Here the CDR3 DNA reads TGTGCCAGCAGTCGGGGGGGGGACAGGGGCTATAAGTACTTC.

This clonotype appeared many times. The V call is TRBV24-1, the J call TRBJ2-2; no reliable D call. Trimming cost V 3 bases and J 0 bases, with 7 bases left between them. CDR3 length: 15 residues. Germline V lookup: CDR1 KGHDR, CDR2 SFDVKD. The chain's CDR3 is CATSDPPPNTGELFF. CDR3 nucleotides: TGTGCCACCAGTGATCCTCCCCCGAACACCGGGGAGCTGTTTTTT.

The rearrangement uses TRBV5-1 and TRBJ2-6; 7 bases match TRBD1. The length of the CDR3 is 20 residues. CDR1 is SGHRS and CDR2 is YFSETQ in the germline V gene. The V segment lost 1 base and the J segment 0 bases; nucleotides outside the gene matches: 13. The CDR3 DNA is TGCGCCAGCAGCTTGCCCCGTGGACAGGCCGCTCTCTCTGGGGCCAACGTCCTGACTTTC. Translation gives CASSLPRGQAALSGANVLTF.

This clonotype was observed many times. This chain joins TRBV5-6 and TRBJ1-2; no firm D call. V was clipped by 3 bases and J by 7 bases, with 7 bases between them. This CDR3 is 11 amino acids long. In germline, CDR1 is SGHDT, CDR2 YYEEEE. The CDR3 sequence is CASSSPSGYTF. CDR3 DNA sequence: TGTGCCAGCAGCTCGCCTAGTGGCTACACCTTC.

This clonotype occurred many times. The rearrangement uses TRBV28 and TRBJ1-5; the D is unclear. The germline gives CDR1 MDHEN, CDR2 SYDVKM. This CDR3 contains 14 residues. V was cut by 6 bases and J by 11 bases, with 20 bases left in between. Here the CDR3 DNA reads TGTGCCAGCAGGTACCCCGGGCCGCTCCAGGCCCAGCATTTT. Encoded protein: CASRYPGPLQAQHF.

This clonotype occurred many times. The CDR3 region has the DNA TGTGCCAGCACCCCCACAGGGTACACAGATACGCAGTATTTT. Translating gives CASTPTGYTDTQYF. The chain recombines TRBV12-3 or TRBV12-4 with TRBJ2-3, with a tentative D call TRBD1 (6 bases). This CDR3 is built from 14 residues. Deletions cut 7 bases from V and 2 bases from J, with 13 bases between.

This clonotype showed up many times. This chain connects TRBV7-8 to TRBJ1-1, with a tentative D call TRBD1 (5 bases). The germline V gene encodes CDR1 SGHVS and CDR2 FQNEAQ. The CDR3 sequence is 14 residues long. V lost 5 bases, J lost 0 bases, and 10 bases lay in between. The CDR3 DNA is TGTGCCAGCAGCCAAGGGACGGTGAACACTGAAGCTTTCTTT. Its translation is CASSQGTVNTEAFF.

This clonotype was counted between two and nine times. The V and J genes are TRBV19 and TRBJ2-7, with TRBD1 matching 11 bases. This CDR3 is built from 18 residues. Per germline, CDR1 LNHDA and CDR2 SQIVND (reference sequence). After removal of 0 bases from V and 2 bases from J, the junction contained 9 bases not matched to a gene. The CDR3 sequence: CASSIDSTGQGGTYEQYF. The CDR3, as DNA: TGTGCCAGTAGTATAGACTCGACGGGACAGGGGGGGACCTACGAGCAGTACTTC. The variable domain in full, with the rest retrieved from reference TRBV19 and TRBJ2-7, is DGGITQSPKYLFRKEGQNVTLSCEQNLNHDAMYWYRQDPGQGLRLIYYSQIVNDFQKGDIAEGYSVSREKKESFPLTVTSAQKNPTAFYLCASSIDSTGQGGTYEQYFGPGTRLTVT.

This clonotype was counted ten times or more. V gene TRBV7-2 combines with J gene TRBJ1-2; D is perhaps TRBD1 (5 bases). The CDR3 runs 15 residues. V was clipped by 3 bases and J by 1 base, with 12 bases between them. CDR1 and CDR2 (germline): SGHTA, FQGNSA. In nucleotides, the CDR3 is TGTGCCAGCAGCTTGTCAGGGACCCTTAACTATGGCTACACCTTC. Encoded protein: CASSLSGTLNYGYTF.

The rearrangement joins TRBV19 to TRBJ2-1, with D possibly being TRBD2 (6 bases). Trimming took off 9 bases at V and 5 bases at J, with 20 bases between the two ends. Germline assignment: CDR1 LNHDA and CDR2 SQIVND (reference sequence). The CDR3 length is 15 residues. The CDR3 loop is CARVPKRLGNNEQFF. The DNA for the CDR3 is TGTGCCAGGGTCCCCAAAAGACTAGGAAACAATGAGCAGTTCTTC.

This clonotype is classed as medium-sized. The chain uses TRBV29-1 and TRBJ2-7; possible D gene TRBD2, 5 bases. Germline CDR1 is SQVTM and CDR2 is ANQGSEA. V lost 2 bases to trimming and J lost 0 bases, with 8 bases between them. There are 13 residues in the CDR3. The CDR3: CSVERGNSYEQYF. The CDR3 coding sequence is TGCAGCGTTGAAAGAGGGAACTCCTACGAGCAGTACTTC.

The sample holds many counts of this clonotype. One end of the junction fails to match germline, which may point to a read error. The chain employs TRBV12-3 or TRBV12-4 and TRBJ2-2; D is ambiguous. The CDR3 consists of 12 residues. The CDR3 sequence: CASSLGAGELFF. The CDR3 coding sequence is TGCGCCAGCAGCTTGGGTGCCGGGGAGCTGTTTTTT.

This clonotype was seen at least ten times. The chain joins TRBV7-2 to TRBJ2-5; 8 bases agree with TRBD2. The CDR3 is made up of 16 amino acids. Unmatched junction bases numbered 10, after V lost 2 bases and J lost 5 bases. The germline CDR1 and CDR2 sequences are SGHTA and FQGNSA. CDR3 amino acids: CASSLFSGDLRETQYF. In DNA form, the CDR3 reads TGTGCCAGCAGCTTATTTAGCGGGGACCTTCGGGAGACCCAGTACTTC.

This clonotype occurred many times. The rearrangement links TRBV6-1 to TRBJ2-2, with D maybe TRBD2 (6 bases). The V gene lost 5 bases and the J gene lost 1 base, with 11 bases spanning the gap. Germline V gives CDR1 MNHNS, CDR2 SASEGT. CDR3 size: 15 residues. CDR3 sequence (DNA): TGTGCCAGCAGTCGAAGGGACTGGAACACCGGGGAGCTGTTTTTT. Translation gives CASSRRDWNTGELFF.

Many counts were recorded for this clonotype. The V and J genes are TRBV6-5 and TRBJ1-6; no reliable D call. V was pared by 4 bases and J by 2 bases, with 12 bases between. The V gene's germline CDR1 is MNHEY and CDR2 SVGAGI. The CDR3 loop spans 16 amino acids. The CDR3 is CASSSRPMTYNSPLHF. CDR3 sequence (DNA): TGTGCCAGCAGTTCCCGACCGATGACCTATAATTCACCCCTCCACTTT.

This clonotype was seen ten or more times. The genes are TRBV7-2 and TRBJ2-1; the match to TRBD2 covers 8 bases. The CDR3 loop spans 15 amino acids. Germline loops: CDR1 SGHTA, CDR2 FQGNSA. V lost 5 bases, J lost 3 bases, and 6 bases stayed unmatched. This chain's CDR3 is CASSPGLAVYNEQFF. The CDR3 region has the DNA TGTGCCAGCAGCCCCGGACTAGCTGTCTACAATGAGCAGTTCTTC. Variable domain in full (rest from reference TRBV7-2 and TRBJ2-1): GAGVSQSPSNKVTEKGKDVELRCDPISGHTALYWYRQSLGQGLEFLIYFQGNSAPDKSGLPSDRFSAERTGGSVSTLTIQRTQQEDSAVYLCASSPGLAVYNEQFFGPGTRLTVL.

As to this clonotype: A much larger clone lies one base from this, so it may be a read error. This chain uses TRBV5-6 with TRBJ1-1; 9 bases are a match to TRBD1. The V gene's germline CDR1 is SGHDT and CDR2 YYEEEE. The CDR3 totals 14 residues. The CDR3 loop reads CASSFPQGATDAFF. For the CDR3, the DNA is TGTGCCAGCAGCTTCCCACAGGGGGCAACTGACGCTTTCTTT.

With respect to this clonotype: Its ends do not fully match the called genes, so a read error is possible. This chain uses TRBV20-1 with TRBJ2-5; D remains ambiguous. The CDR3 loop spans 15 amino acids. The germline gives CDR1 DFQATT, CDR2 SNEGSKA (reference sequence). In nucleotides, the CDR3 is TGCTGTGCTAGAGATCCGGCCGGCCACCAAGAGACCCAGTACTTC. It specifies CCARDPAGHQETQYF.

V is TRBV7-2 and J is TRBJ2-1, with 11 positions matching TRBD2. The V gene's germline CDR1 is SGHTA and CDR2 FQGNSA. The CDR3 consists of 22 residues. Germline trimming cut 2 bases from V and 0 bases from J; bases unmatched to any gene: 18. This chain's CDR3 is CASSLSSDGGTSGYSSYNEQFF. Here the CDR3 DNA reads TGTGCCAGCAGCTTATCCTCTGATGGAGGGACTAGCGGTTACAGCTCCTACAATGAGCAGTTCTTC.

This clonotype was seen at least ten times. The V and J genes are TRBV20-1 and TRBJ2-2; 10 nucleotides match TRBD1. Germline V gene sequence: CDR1 DFQATT, CDR2 SNEGSKA (reference sequence). The CDR3 sequence is 14 residues long. Germline trimming cut 3 bases from V and 4 bases from J; bases unmatched to any gene: 2. CDR3 loop: CSASRDRGTGELFF. The CDR3 region has the DNA TGCAGTGCTAGTCGGGACAGGGGCACCGGGGAGCTGTTTTTT.

Regarding this clonotype: A much larger clone is a single base away; this may be a read error. The rearrangement links TRBV2 to TRBJ2-7; D gene uncertain. Germline CDR1 and CDR2: SNHLY and FYNNEI. The CDR3 loop spans 12 amino acids. The germline V and J ends were trimmed by 6 bases and 12 bases, with 18 bases remaining between them. The CDR3 loop reads CASSSIVVSWYF. The DNA of the CDR3 is TGTGCCAGCAGCAGTATAGTGGTTTCGTGGTACTTC.

This clonotype was found a few times. The CDR3: CASTTQDSRVYNEQFF. The CDR3, as DNA: TGTGCCAGCACCACCCAGGACAGCCGTGTCTACAATGAGCAGTTCTTC. V gene TRBV7-9 combines with J gene TRBJ2-1; D is perhaps TRBD1 (6 bases). The germline V gene has CDR1 SEHNR and CDR2 FQNEAQ (reference sequence). V lost 7 bases and J lost 3, with 19 bases in between. CDR3 size: 16 residues.

This clonotype was seen many times. CDR3 region: CASSFWDPGYNEQFF. The CDR3 DNA follows: TGTGCCAGCAGTTTTTGGGACCCGGGGTACAATGAGCAGTTCTTC. The chain recombines TRBV12-3 or TRBV12-4 with TRBJ2-1; tentatively, D is TRBD1 or TRBD2 (5 bases each). The CDR3 spans 15 residues. Trimming took 3 bases from V and 4 from J, leaving 13 bases between them.

This clonotype was picked up many times. This chain connects TRBV29-1 to TRBJ2-1; 13 bases map to TRBD2. Germline V CDR1 and CDR2: SQVTM, ANQGSEA. The CDR3 is made up of 17 amino acids. Trimming took 0 bases from V and 7 from J; bases not matched to a gene: 9. CDR3 DNA: TGCAGCGTTGAAGATCGGAGACTAGCGGGAGGTCGGAATGAGCAGTTCTTC. As protein: CSVEDRRLAGGRNEQFF.

This chain joins TRBV6-5 and TRBJ1-4, with a weak D call TRBD1 (5 bases). Germline CDR1 is MNHEY and CDR2 is SVGAGI. The CDR3 consists of 14 residues. V lost 2 bases and J lost 6, with 10 bases in between. The CDR3 spells CASSYGGEDEKLFF. In DNA form, the CDR3 reads TGTGCCAGCAGTTACGGAGGGGAGGATGAAAAACTGTTTTTT.

This clonotype showed up many times. The chain links TRBV29-1 to TRBJ2-1; TRBD2 matches 10 bases. CDR3 length: 13 amino acids. Germline-derived CDR1 and CDR2 are SQVTM and ANQGSEA. The junction had 6 bases not matched to a gene; V was cut back by 6 bases and J by 7 bases. The CDR3 DNA reads TGCAGCGTCAGGACTAGCGGTTTTAATGAGCAGTTCTTC. Translated, it gives CSVRTSGFNEQFF.

Ten or more counts support this clonotype. The chain carries TRBV5-1 and TRBJ2-1; possibly TRBD1 for D (5 bases). V was clipped by 3 bases and J by 0 bases, with 13 bases between them. This CDR3 has 16 amino acids. Looked up from germline, CDR1 is SGHRS and CDR2 is YFSETQ. As DNA, the CDR3 is TGCGCCAGCAGCTCGTTCAGGGCGAGCTCCTACAATGAGCAGTTCTTC. It encodes CASSSFRASSYNEQFF.

Remarks on this clonotype: Since a much larger clone is just one base distant, this may be a read error. J is TRBJ1-4 and V is TRBV28; D is unresolved. CDR3 length equals 15 residues. The germline gives CDR1 MDHEN, CDR2 SYDVKM. Between the trimmed V and J ends, which lost 5 bases and 9 bases, there was a span of 19 bases. In nucleotides, the CDR3 is TGTGCCAGCAGTGATGGACCGACCCTTGGTCAAAAACTGTTTTTT. This gives the protein CASSDGPTLGQKLFF.

The sample holds many counts of this clonotype. The gene calls are TRBV4-2 and TRBJ2-1, with D hard to call. Between the trimmed V and J ends, which lost 1 base and 5 bases, there was a span of 6 bases. The CDR3 sequence is 13 residues long. Per the germline V gene, CDR1 is LGHNA and CDR2 is YNFKEQ. The CDR3 is CASSQGFNNEQFF. The CDR3 region has the DNA TGTGCCAGCAGCCAAGGCTTCAACAATGAGCAGTTCTTC.

The table lists this clonotype with many counts. The V and J genes are TRBV4-2 and TRBJ2-1, with D possibly TRBD2 on 5 matching bases. The CDR3 spans 16 residues. Germline CDR1 and CDR2: LGHNA and YNFKEQ. The germline V and J ends were trimmed by 2 bases and 0 bases, with 11 bases remaining between them. CDR3 sequence (DNA): TGTGCCAGCAGCCAACCGGGCGGGCGCTCCTACAATGAGCAGTTCTTC. This encodes CASSQPGGRSYNEQFF.